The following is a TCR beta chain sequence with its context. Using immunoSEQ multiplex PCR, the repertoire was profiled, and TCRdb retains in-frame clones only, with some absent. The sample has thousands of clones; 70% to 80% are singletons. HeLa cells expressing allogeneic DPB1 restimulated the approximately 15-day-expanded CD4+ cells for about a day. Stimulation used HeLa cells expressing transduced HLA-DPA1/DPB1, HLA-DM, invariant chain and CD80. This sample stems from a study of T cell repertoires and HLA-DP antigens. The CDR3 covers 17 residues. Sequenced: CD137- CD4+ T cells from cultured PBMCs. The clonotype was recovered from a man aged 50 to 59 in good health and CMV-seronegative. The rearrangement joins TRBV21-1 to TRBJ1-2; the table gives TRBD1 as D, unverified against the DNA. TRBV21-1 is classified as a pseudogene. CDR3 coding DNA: TGTGCCAGCAGCAAAGAGCCCGACACGTCTCATTTGAGCGGCTACACCTTC. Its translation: CASSKEPDTSHLSGYTF.